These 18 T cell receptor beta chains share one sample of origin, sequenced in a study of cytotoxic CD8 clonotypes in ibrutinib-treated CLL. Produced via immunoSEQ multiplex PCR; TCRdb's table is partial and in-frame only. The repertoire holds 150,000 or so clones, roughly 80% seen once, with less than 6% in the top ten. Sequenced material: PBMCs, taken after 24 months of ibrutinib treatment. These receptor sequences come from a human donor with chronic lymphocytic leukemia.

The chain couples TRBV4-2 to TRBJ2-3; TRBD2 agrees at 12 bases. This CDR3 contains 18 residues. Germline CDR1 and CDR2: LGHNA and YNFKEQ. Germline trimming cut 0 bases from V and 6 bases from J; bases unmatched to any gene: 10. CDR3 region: CASSQDGASGGAPDTQYF. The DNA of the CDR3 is TGTGCCAGCAGCCAAGATGGGGCTAGCGGGGGGGCACCCGATACGCAGTATTTT.

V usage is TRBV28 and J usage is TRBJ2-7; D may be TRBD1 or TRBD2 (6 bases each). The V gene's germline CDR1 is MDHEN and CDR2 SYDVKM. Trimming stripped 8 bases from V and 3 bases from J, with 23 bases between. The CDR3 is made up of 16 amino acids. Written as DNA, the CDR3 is TGTGCCAGCCCTAGGGGGGATCCCCCCTATAACTACGAGCAGTACTTC. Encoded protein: CASPRGDPPYNYEQYF. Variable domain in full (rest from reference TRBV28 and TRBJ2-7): DVKVTQSSRYLVKRTGEKVFLECVQDMDHENMFWYRQDPGLGLRLIYFSYDVKMKEKGDIPEGYSVSREKKERFSLILESASTNQTSMYLCASPRGDPPYNYEQYFGPGTRLTVT.

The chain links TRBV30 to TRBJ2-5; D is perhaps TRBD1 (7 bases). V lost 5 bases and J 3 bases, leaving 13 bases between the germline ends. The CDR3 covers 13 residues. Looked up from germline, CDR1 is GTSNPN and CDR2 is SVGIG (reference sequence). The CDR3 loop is CAWGGTAKETQYF. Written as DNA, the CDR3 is TGTGCCTGGGGGGGGACAGCCAAAGAGACCCAGTACTTC.

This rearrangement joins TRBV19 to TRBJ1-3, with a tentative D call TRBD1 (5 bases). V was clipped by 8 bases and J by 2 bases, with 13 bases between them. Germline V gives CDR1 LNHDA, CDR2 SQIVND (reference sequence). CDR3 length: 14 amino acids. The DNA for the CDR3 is TGTGCCAGTTCAGGGCAGGGTCCTGGAAACACCATATATTTT. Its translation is CASSGQGPGNTIYF.

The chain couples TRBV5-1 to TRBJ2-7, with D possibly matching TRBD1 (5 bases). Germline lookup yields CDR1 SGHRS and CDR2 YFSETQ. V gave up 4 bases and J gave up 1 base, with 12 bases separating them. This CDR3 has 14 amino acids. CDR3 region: CASSTDRESYEQYF. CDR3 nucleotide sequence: TGCGCCAGCAGCACCGACAGAGAGTCCTACGAGCAGTACTTC.

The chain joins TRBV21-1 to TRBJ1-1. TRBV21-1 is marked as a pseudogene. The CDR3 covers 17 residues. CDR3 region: CASSKTRPKARNTEAFF. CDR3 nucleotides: TGTGCCAGCAGCAAAACACGACCCAAAGCCAGGAACACTGAAGCTTTCTTT.

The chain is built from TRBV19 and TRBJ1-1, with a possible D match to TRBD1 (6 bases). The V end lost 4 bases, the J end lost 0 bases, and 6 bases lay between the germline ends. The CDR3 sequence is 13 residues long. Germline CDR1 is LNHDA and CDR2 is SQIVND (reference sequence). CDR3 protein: CASSRDMNTEAFF. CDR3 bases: TGTGCCAGTAGTAGGGACATGAACACTGAAGCTTTCTTT.

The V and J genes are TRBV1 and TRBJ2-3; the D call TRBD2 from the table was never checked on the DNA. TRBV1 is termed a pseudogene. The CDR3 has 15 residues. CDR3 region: CTSSQVRRGTDTQYF. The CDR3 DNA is TGCACCAGCAGCCAAGTACGGCGGGGCACAGATACGCAGTATTTT.

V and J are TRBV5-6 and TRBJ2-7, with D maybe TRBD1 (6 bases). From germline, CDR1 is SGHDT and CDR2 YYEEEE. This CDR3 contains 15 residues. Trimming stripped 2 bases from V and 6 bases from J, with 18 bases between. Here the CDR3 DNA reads TGTGCCAGCAGCTTCTGGTACAGGGCCGGATCCGAGCAGTACTTC. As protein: CASSFWYRAGSEQYF.

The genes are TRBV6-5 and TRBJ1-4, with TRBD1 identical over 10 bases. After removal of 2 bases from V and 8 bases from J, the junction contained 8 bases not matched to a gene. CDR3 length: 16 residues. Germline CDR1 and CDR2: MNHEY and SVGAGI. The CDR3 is CASSYVGQGTGEKLFF. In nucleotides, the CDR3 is TGTGCCAGCAGTTACGTGGGACAGGGGACCGGGGAAAAACTGTTTTTT.

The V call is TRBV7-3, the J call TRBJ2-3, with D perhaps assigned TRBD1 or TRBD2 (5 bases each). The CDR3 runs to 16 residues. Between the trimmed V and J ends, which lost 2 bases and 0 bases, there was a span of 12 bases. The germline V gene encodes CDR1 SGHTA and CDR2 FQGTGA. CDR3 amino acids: CASSLGAGSSTDTQYF. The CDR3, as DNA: TGTGCCAGCAGCTTAGGGGCAGGGAGTAGCACAGATACGCAGTATTTT.

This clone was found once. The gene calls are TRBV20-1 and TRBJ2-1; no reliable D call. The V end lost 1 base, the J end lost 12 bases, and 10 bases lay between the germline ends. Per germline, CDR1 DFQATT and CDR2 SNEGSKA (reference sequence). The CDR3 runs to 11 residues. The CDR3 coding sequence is TGCAGTGCTAGAGCCGCTCTGGGGCAGTTCTTC. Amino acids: CSARAALGQFF.

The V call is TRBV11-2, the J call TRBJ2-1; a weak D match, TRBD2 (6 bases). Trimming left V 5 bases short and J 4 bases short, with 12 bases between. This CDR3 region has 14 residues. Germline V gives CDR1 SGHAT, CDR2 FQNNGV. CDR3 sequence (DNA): TGTGCCAGCAGCCGAGGGACTTTTTACAATGAGCAGTTCTTC. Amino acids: CASSRGTFYNEQFF.

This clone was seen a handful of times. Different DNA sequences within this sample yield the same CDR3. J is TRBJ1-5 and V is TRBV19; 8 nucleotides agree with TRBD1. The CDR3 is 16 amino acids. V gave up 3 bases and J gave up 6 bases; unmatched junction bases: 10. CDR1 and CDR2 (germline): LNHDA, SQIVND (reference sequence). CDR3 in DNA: TGTGCCAGTAGTATCATCACAGGGGGAAAGTTTCAGCCCCAGCATTTT. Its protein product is CASSIITGGKFQPQHF.

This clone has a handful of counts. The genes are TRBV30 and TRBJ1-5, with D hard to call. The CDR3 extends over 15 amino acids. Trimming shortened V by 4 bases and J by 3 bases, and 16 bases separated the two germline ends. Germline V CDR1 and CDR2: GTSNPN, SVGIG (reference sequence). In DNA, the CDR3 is TGTGCCTGGACGGGAGACGGTGGGTTCAATCAGCCCCAGCATTTT. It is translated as CAWTGDGGFNQPQHF.

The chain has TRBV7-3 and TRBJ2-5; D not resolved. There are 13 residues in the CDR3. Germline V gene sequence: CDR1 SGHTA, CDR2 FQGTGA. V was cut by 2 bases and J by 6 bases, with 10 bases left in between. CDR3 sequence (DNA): TGTGCCAGCAGCTTACGGAGTGAGAAGACCCAGTACTTC. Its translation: CASSLRSEKTQYF.

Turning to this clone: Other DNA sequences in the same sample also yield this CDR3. The CDR3 region has the DNA TGTGCCAGCAGTTACAGGGGCTCTGGGGCCAACGTCCTGACTTTC. Its protein is CASSYRGSGANVLTF. J is TRBJ2-6 and V is TRBV6-6; maybe TRBD1 (5 bases). The CDR3 consists of 15 residues. Germline loops: CDR1 MNHNY, CDR2 SVGAGI (reference sequence). Trimming took 2 bases from V and 0 from J, leaving 5 bases between them.

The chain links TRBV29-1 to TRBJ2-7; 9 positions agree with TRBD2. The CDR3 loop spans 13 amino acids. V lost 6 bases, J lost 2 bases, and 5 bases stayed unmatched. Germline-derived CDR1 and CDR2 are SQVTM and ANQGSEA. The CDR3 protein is CSVGLAIAYEQYF. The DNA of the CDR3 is TGCAGCGTGGGACTAGCTATCGCCTACGAGCAGTACTTC.